These 13 T cell receptor beta chains were sequenced from one sample in a study of CD8 T cells in ankylosing spondylitis. Whole-study results and caveats: It appeared that ankylosing spondylitis blood was characterized by a TCR beta motif of fewer than 10 highly homologous variants.

These TCRs' antigens remain unknown. Each CDR3 protein is one row after TCRdb ran MiXCR on the 5' RACE reads. The table shows 700,000 or so distinct CDR3 sequences, with about 20% occurring only once. Sequenced sample: blood, either unsorted or a sorted T cell fraction (not recorded which). These receptors were taken from a male donor with ankylosing spondylitis.

The genes are TRBV6-1 and TRBJ2-1; 9 nucleotides agree with TRBD2. This CDR3 is 16 amino acids long. The germline V gene encodes CDR1 MNHNS and CDR2 SASEGT. J gave up 4 bases and V 4 bases, and 8 bases lay outside the gene matches. As DNA, the CDR3 is TGTGCCAGCAGTGGAATAGCGGGAGACAGTTACAATGAGCAGTTCTTC. The encoded protein is CASSGIAGDSYNEQFF.

The gene calls are TRBV2 and TRBJ1-3; D gene uncertain. The CDR3 loop spans 12 amino acids. The germline V gene has CDR1 SNHLY and CDR2 FYNNEI. V dropped 7 bases and J dropped 3 bases, with 7 bases sitting between them. CDR3 coding DNA: TGTGCCAGCATTTCAGGTGGAAACACCATATATTTT. This gives the protein CASISGGNTIYF.

This clonotype was seen a handful of times. The rearrangement uses TRBV20-1 and TRBJ2-1; the match to TRBD2 covers 9 bases. Looked up from germline, CDR1 is DFQATT and CDR2 is SNEGSKA (reference sequence). The CDR3 length is 17 residues. Trimming took 1 base from V and 0 from J; bases not matched to a gene: 7. The CDR3 spells CSARGHRLAASYNEQFF. For the CDR3, the DNA is TGCAGTGCTAGAGGCCATAGACTAGCGGCCTCCTACAATGAGCAGTTCTTC.

A few counts support this clonotype. The chain is built from TRBV29-1 and TRBJ2-2; 8 nucleotides match TRBD1. This CDR3 has 15 residues. V lost 7 bases and J lost 3; bases outside the gene matches: 10. The germline CDR1 and CDR2 sequences are SQVTM and ANQGSEA. The CDR3 nucleotides are TGCAGCGCTGATACTACAGGGGGACACACCGGGGAGCTGTTTTTT. It encodes CSADTTGGHTGELFF.

V and J are TRBV20-1 and TRBJ1-5; the D gene is possibly TRBD1 (6 bases). Germline CDR1 is DFQATT and CDR2 is SNEGSKA (reference sequence). The CDR3 is 12 residues long. The V gene lost 6 bases and the J gene lost 7 bases, with 13 bases spanning the gap. The CDR3, as DNA: TGCAGTGCCCGGCTTGGGGGCCAGCCCCAGCATTTT. Amino acids: CSARLGGQPQHF.

This clonotype has only a few counts. V usage is TRBV24-1 and J usage is TRBJ1-2; possibly TRBD1 for D (5 bases). Trimming shortened V by 8 bases and J by 8 bases, and 14 bases separated the two germline ends. Germline V gives CDR1 KGHDR, CDR2 SFDVKD. This CDR3 has 12 residues. In DNA form, the CDR3 reads TGTGCCACCAACGGGGGTAAGGCAGGCTACACCTTC. Its protein product is CATNGGKAGYTF.

This clonotype was counted many times. This sequence joins TRBV10-2 and TRBJ2-1, with 8 bases fitting TRBD2. Trimming took 6 bases from V and 3 from J; bases not matched to a gene: 13. Per germline, CDR1 WSHSY and CDR2 SAAADI. The CDR3 is made up of 17 amino acids. The CDR3 here is CASRAGGLSENYNEQFF. In DNA form, the CDR3 reads TGCGCCAGCAGGGCGGGGGGCTTGTCGGAAAACTACAATGAGCAGTTCTTC.

This clonotype was detected a few times. The V call is TRBV18, the J call TRBJ2-3; 8 bases line up with TRBD1. The germline V gene has CDR1 KGHSH and CDR2 LQKENI. This CDR3 spans 18 amino acids. The trim removed 0 bases at V and 2 bases at J, leaving 10 bases unmatched. The CDR3 reads CASSPPDTAGQATDTQYF. The CDR3 DNA reads as TGTGCCAGCTCACCACCGGATACTGCGGGACAGGCCACAGATACGCAGTATTTT.

V usage is TRBV2 and J usage is TRBJ2-5, with D hard to call. Trimming took 4 bases from V and 5 from J, leaving 8 bases between them. The CDR3 runs to 12 residues. Germline lookup yields CDR1 SNHLY and CDR2 FYNNEI. CDR3 DNA sequence: TGTGCCAGCAGTGCCAAGGGTGAGACCCAGTACTTC. Its protein is CASSAKGETQYF. Combining the CDR3 with reference TRBV2 and TRBJ2-5 gives the whole variable domain EPEVTQTPSHQVTQMGQEVILRCVPISNHLYFYWYRQILGQKVEFLVSFYNNEISEKSEIFDDQFSVERPDGSNFTLKIRSTKLEDSAMYFCASSAKGETQYFGPGTRLLVL.

This clonotype came up a few times. The chain links TRBV27 to TRBJ2-3; TRBD2 matches at 7 bases. The CDR3 consists of 14 residues. Germline V gene data show CDR1 as MNHEY and CDR2 as SMNVEV (reference sequence). The V segment lost 5 bases and the J segment 3 bases; nucleotides outside the gene matches: 5. The CDR3, as DNA: TGTGCCAGCAGTCCTCTGCGGGGGACAGATACGCAGTATTTT. This codes for CASSPLRGTDTQYF.

This clonotype appeared many times. The rearrangement uses TRBV15 and TRBJ2-3; D gene uncertain. Germline-derived CDR1 and CDR2 are LNHNV and YYDKDF (reference sequence). The ends were cut back, 0 bases at V and 0 bases at J, with 16 bases in the middle. There are 18 residues in the CDR3. In nucleotides, the CDR3 is TGTGCCACCAGCAGAGATACTTTTGGGGATTCTAGCACAGATACGCAGTATTTT. Its translation: CATSRDTFGDSSTDTQYF.

The V gene is TRBV5-1, the J gene TRBJ2-1, with D perhaps TRBD1 (6 bases). This CDR3 spans 14 amino acids. The V end lost 2 bases, the J end lost 8 bases, and 14 bases lay between the germline ends. Germline CDR1 reads SGHRS; CDR2 reads YFSETQ. The CDR3 bases are TGCGCCAGCAGCTTACCTACAGGGTCCCATGAGCAGTTCTTC. Translated: CASSLPTGSHEQFF.

V and J are TRBV5-1 and TRBJ2-5; the match to TRBD2 covers 7 bases. The V gene's germline CDR1 is SGHRS and CDR2 YFSETQ. This CDR3 region has 16 residues. The V and J ends lost 1 base and 1 base, in that order; junction bases with no gene match: 7. The CDR3 DNA reads as TGCGCCAGCAGCTTGCTGTCAGGGACTATCCAAGAGACCCAGTACTTC. As protein: CASSLLSGTIQETQYF.